This T cell receptor (beta chain) was recorded in a study of T cell repertoires in cytomegalovirus infection. This clonotype is medium-sized (0.01 to 0.1%) in the sample. Its antigen is unidentified. The CDR3 totals 13 residues. Trimming shortened V by 5 bases and J by 8 bases, and 15 bases separated the two germline ends. Germline V CDR1 and CDR2: SEHNR, FQNEAQ (reference sequence). One entry per CDR3 protein, called by TCRdb with MiXCR from the reads. The sample holds around 100,000 distinct CDR3 sequences; 30% are singletons and the top ten take roughly 40%. Sequenced here: CD8+ T cells from cultured PBMCs, sampled from culture after CMV antigen stimulation. This TCR came from a human donor in good health (CMV status not recorded). Some clones in this sample may be carry-over from other donors' samples. V is TRBV7-9 and J is TRBJ1-1; a weak D match, TRBD1 (5 bases). This chain's CDR3 is CASSPPRGREAFF. Written as DNA, the CDR3 is TGTGCCAGCAGCCCTCCCCGGGGCCGGGAAGCTTTCTTT.